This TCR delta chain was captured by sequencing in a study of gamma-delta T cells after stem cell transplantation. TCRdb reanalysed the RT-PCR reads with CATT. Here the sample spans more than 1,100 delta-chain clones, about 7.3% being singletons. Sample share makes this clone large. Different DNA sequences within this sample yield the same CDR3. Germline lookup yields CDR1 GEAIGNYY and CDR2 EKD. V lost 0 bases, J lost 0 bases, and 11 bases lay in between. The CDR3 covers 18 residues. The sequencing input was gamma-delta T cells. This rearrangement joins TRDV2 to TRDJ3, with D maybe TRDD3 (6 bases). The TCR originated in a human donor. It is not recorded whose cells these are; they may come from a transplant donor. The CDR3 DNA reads TGTGCCTGTGACACCGCTGGGGCCTCCTCCTGGGACACCCGACAGATGTTTTTC. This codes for CACDTAGASSWDTRQMFF.